The entry that follows covers one T cell receptor (beta chain) sequence. Which antigen it targets is not known. The input lacks base qualities; no much larger clone sits a single base away. The sample is drawn from a study of cytotoxic CD8 clonotypes in ibrutinib-treated CLL listed by TCRdb under 2021. As for the study more broadly: The cohort was composed of about 10 relapsed/refractory and around 15 treatment-naive patients; IGHV unmutated status was identified in 17 patients. Responses were partial in roughly 24 patients and complete in 2; after median around 66 months follow-up, around 15 stayed in remission and some twelve progressed. Samples at response were collected after a median of about 13 months of treatment, with a range of about 6 to 40 months. On average, each sample had approximately 280,000 productive templates and tens of thousands of productive rearrangements. Longitudinal samples were obtainable from about 30% of the roughly 86 participants in the trial. Cryopreserved peripheral blood mononuclear cells were collected at three points: before therapy, at response, and at either sustained remission or disease progression. Patients were still on ibrutinib when every remission and progressive disease sample was collected.

A MiSeq instrument was used for deep resolution sequencing, which targeted depths ranging from 1 in 1 million up to 1 in 200,000 T cells, with coverage averaging 10x for each clonotype. The immunoSEQ hsTCRB Kit was used to generate TCR beta libraries. For the original study's pipeline: The data were analyzed with ImmunoSEQ Analyzer and ImmunoSEQ Data Assistant, and V, D and J gene assignments followed IMGT definitions. Clonality, which ranges from 0 to 1, was calculated by subtracting the normalized Shannon entropy of productive rearrangement frequencies from one. Only overrepresented clonotypes making up at least 0.05% of each patient's repertoire were included in the public clonotype analysis. Some twelve repertoires from age-matched healthy donors, obtained from immuneACCESS, served as clonality controls. In its TCRdb copy, this immuneACCESS table keeps in-frame sequences only and misses some clones. Where compared with another copy, unresolved V genes explain less than half of these, and the others have no known cause. The DNA was the basis for D and trimming; V, J and clone size are from that table. The sample table contains 150,000 or so clones; only one count was recorded for approximately 83% of them. The top ten clonotypes cover roughly 2% of the sample.

The CDR3, from cysteine to phenylalanine, totals 15 residues. Just CDR3 DNA is preserved here, 45 bases in frame from base 1. The germline V gene (reference sequence) sets CDR1 to SGHNT and CDR2 to YYREEE. Relative to germline, V is 0 bases shorter and J is 1 base shorter, with 9 bases between their ends. Broad study findings and their caveats: Lymph node repertoires were not examined, and the timing of sampling was not matched between patients in sustained remission and those whose disease progressed. Baseline clonality was found to be higher than that of age-matched healthy donors and was strongly correlated with circulating CD8+ T-cell counts. Public clonotypes were rare and either shrank or stayed stable during treatment, and the rise in clonality at ibrutinib response reflected expansion of private clonotypes. An increase in clonality was observed at ibrutinib response, with clonality remaining stable during sustained remission and falling back toward baseline at progression.

What this sample's time point label stands for: approximately 2 years on ibrutinib. Approximately 2 micrograms of genomic DNA were extracted from cryopreserved PBMCs for TCR beta library preparation. Longitudinal blood samples from CLL patients on ibrutinib monotherapy underwent high-throughput TCR beta sequencing. The patients took part in an open-label, single-center phase 2 trial of ibrutinib monotherapy. The origin of this receptor is a human donor with chronic lymphocytic leukemia. The sample here was PBMCs, taken after 24 months of ibrutinib treatment. This chain joins TRBV5-4 to TRBJ2-3; the D gene is not confidently resolved. The CDR3 protein: CASSLGSGRTDTQYF. Read as DNA, the sequence is TGTGCCAGCAGCTTGGGATCAGGACGCACAGATACGCAGTATTTT.